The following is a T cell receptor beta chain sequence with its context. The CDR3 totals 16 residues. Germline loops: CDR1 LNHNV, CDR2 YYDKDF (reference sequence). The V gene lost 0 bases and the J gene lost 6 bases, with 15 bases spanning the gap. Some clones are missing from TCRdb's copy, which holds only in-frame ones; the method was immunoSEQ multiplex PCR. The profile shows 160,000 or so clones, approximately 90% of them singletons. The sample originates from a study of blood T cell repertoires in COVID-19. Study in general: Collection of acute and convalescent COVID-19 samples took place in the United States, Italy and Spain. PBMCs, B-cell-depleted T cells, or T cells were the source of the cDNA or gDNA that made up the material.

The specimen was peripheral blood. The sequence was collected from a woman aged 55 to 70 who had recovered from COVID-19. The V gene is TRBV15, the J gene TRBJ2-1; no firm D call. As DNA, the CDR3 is TGTGCCACCAGCAGAGATAGCCTCCGGGTAAGCAATGAGCAGTTCTTC. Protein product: CATSRDSLRVSNEQFF.